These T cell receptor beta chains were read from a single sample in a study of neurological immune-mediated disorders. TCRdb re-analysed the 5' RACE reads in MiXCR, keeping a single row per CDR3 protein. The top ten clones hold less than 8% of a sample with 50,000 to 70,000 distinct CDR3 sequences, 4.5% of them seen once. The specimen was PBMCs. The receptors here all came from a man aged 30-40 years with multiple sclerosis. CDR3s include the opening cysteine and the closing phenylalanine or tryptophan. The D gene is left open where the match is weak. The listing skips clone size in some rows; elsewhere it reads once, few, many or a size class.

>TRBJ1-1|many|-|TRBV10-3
CAISVKANTEAFF
TGTGCCATCAGTGTAAAAGCGAACACTGAAGCTTTCTTT
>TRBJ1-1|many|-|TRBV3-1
CASTQGPGTEAFF
TGTGCCAGCACCCAGGGACCGGGTACTGAAGCTTTCTTT
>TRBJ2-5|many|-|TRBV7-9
CASSLQGHKGETQYF
TGTGCCAGCAGCTTACAGGGGCATAAGGGAGAGACCCAGTACTTC
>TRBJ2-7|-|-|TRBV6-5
CASSYSGRGTYEQYF
TGTGCCAGCAGTTACTCGGGCAGGGGTACCTACGAGCAGTACTTC
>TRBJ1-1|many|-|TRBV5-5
CASSLLRLNTEAFF
TGTGCCAGCAGCTTGTTGCGATTAAACACTGAAGCTTTCTTT
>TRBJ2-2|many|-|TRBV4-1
CASSQRHGTGELFF
TGCGCCAGCAGCCAAAGACACGGGACCGGGGAGCTGTTTTTT
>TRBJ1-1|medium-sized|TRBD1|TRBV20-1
CSARGTGDTEAFF
TGCAGTGCTAGGGGCACAGGGGACACTGAAGCTTTCTTT
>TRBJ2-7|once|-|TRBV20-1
CSALSDYLHLKEQYF
TGCAGTGCCCTATCGGACTACCTCCACTTGAAAGAGCAGTACTTC
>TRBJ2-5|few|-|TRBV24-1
CATSDFGASQETQYF
TGTGCCACCAGTGATTTTGGAGCGAGCCAAGAGACCCAGTACTTC
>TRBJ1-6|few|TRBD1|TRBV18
CASSRDRETPLHF
TGTGCCAGCTCTCGGGACAGGGAAACACCCCTCCACTTT
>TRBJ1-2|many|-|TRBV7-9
CASSLVVDGYTF
TGTGCCAGCAGCTTAGTCGTTGATGGCTACACCTTC
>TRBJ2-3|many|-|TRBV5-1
CASSPPARSTDTQYF
TGCGCCAGCAGCCCCCCCGCAAGGAGCACAGATACGCAGTATTTT
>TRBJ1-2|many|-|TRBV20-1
CSASTGSSYGYTF
TGCAGTGCTAGTACAGGGAGCAGCTATGGCTACACCTTC
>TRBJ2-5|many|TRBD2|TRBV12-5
CASGVRVLAGGRETQYF
TGTGCTAGTGGGGTCAGAGTACTAGCGGGGGGAAGAGAGACCCAGTACTTC
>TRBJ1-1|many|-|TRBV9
CASSVGGSTEAFF
TGTGCCAGCAGCGTAGGTGGGTCCACTGAAGCTTTCTTT
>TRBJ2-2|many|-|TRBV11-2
CASSKGKGTQTTGELFF
TGTGCCAGCAGCAAGGGTAAAGGGACTCAAACTACCGGGGAGCTGTTTTTT
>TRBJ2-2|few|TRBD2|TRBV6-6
CASSWGGSTGELFF
TGTGCCAGCAGTTGGGGGGGAAGCACCGGGGAGCTGTTTTTT
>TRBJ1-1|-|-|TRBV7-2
CASSPEGWGTEAFF
TGTGCCAGCAGCCCTGAGGGTTGGGGCACTGAAGCTTTCTTT
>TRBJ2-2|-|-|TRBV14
CASSQEGTRELFF
TGTGCCAGCAGCCAAGAAGGGACCCGGGAGCTGTTTTTT
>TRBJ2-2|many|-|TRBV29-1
CSVPSELETGELFF
TGCAGCGTCCCGTCAGAACTGGAAACCGGGGAGCTGTTTTTT
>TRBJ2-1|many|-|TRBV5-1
CASSLGPGTGSYNEQFF
TGCGCCAGCAGCTTGGGGCCCGGGACGGGCTCCTACAATGAGCAGTTCTTC
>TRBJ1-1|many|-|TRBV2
CASSDRVMNTEAFF
TGTGCCAGCAGTGACAGGGTAATGAACACTGAAGCTTTCTTT
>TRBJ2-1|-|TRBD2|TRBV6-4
CASSGTSGGANEQFF
TGTGCCAGCAGTGGGACTAGCGGGGGGGCCAATGAGCAGTTCTTC
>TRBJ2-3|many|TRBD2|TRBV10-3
CAITISGGASNTQYF
TGTGCCATCACCATTAGCGGGGGGGCGTCGAATACGCAGTATTTT
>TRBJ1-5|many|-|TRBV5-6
CASSLNDQPQHF
TGTGCCAGCAGCTTGAACGACCAGCCCCAGCATTTT
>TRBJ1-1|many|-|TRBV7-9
CASSPKSVDPNTEAFF
TGTGCCAGCAGCCCAAAATCCGTCGACCCGAACACTGAAGCTTTCTTT
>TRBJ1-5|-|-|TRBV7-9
CASSLSFGRNSNQPQNF
TGTGCCAGCAGCTTGTCTTTCGGTCGGAATAGCAATCAGCCCCAGAATTTT
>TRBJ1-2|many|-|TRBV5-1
CASSGNYGYTF
TGCGCCAGCTCGGGGAACTATGGCTACACCTTC
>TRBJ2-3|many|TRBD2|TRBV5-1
CASSLGRLANTDTQYF
TGCGCCAGCAGCTTGGGGAGACTAGCGAACACAGATACGCAGTATTTT
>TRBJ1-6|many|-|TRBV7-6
CASSLDRQENNSPLHF
TGTGCCAGCAGCTTAGATCGACAGGAGAATAATTCACCCCTCCACTTT
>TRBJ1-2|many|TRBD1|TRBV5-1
CASSSGTASYGYTF
TGCGCCAGCAGCTCCGGGACAGCTTCCTATGGCTACACCTTC
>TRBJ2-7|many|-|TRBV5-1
CASSFGQGLYEQYF
-
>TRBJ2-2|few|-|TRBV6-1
CANKPGHNTGELFF
TGTGCCAACAAACCGGGACATAACACCGGGGAGCTGTTTTTT
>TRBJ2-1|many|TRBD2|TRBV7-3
CASSLRGTSGVEEQFF
TGTGCCAGCAGCTTAAGGGGGACTAGCGGTGTAGAGGAGCAGTTCTTC
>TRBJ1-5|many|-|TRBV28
CASSTLGGHQPQHF
TGTGCCAGCAGCACGCTGGGGGGACATCAGCCCCAGCATTTT
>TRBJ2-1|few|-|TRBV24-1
CATSDASRHEQFF
TGTGCCACCAGTGACGCTAGCAGGCATGAGCAGTTCTTC
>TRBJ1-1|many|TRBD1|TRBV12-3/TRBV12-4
CASSPAPWRGRGNTEAFF
TGTGCCAGCAGTCCCGCCCCGTGGAGGGGGCGAGGGAACACTGAAGCTTTCTTT
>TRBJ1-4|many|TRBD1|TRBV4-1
CASSQGKGQGIEKLFF
TGCGCCAGCAGCCAAGGAAAGGGACAGGGGATTGAAAAACTGTTTTTT
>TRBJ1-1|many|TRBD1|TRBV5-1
CASSFAPRDRPSEAFF
TGCGCCAGCAGCTTTGCCCCCAGGGACAGGCCCTCTGAAGCTTTCTTT
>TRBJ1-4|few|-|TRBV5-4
CASSRAGVDEKLFF
TGTGCCAGCAGCCGGGCGGGGGTGGATGAAAAACTGTTTTTT
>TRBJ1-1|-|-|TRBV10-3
CAISGTTGNTEAFF
TGTGCCATCAGTGGTACGACTGGGAACACTGAAGCTTTCTTT
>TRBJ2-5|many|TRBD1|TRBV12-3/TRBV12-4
CASTLTGEETQYF
TGTGCCAGCACTCTGACAGGGGAAGAGACCCAGTACTTC
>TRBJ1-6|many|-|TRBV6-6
CASSNRASDSPLHF
TGTGCCAGCAGTAACAGGGCGTCGGATTCACCCCTCCACTTT
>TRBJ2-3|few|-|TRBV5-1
CASSLTPRGTDTQYF
TGCGCCAGCAGCTTGACTCCCCGGGGGACAGATACGCAGTATTTT
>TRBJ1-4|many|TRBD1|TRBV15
CATSGERGQGDEKLFF
TGTGCCACCAGCGGGGAACGCGGACAGGGGGACGAAAAACTGTTTTTT
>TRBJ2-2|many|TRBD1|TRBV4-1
CASSLRQGADTGELFF
TGCGCCAGCAGCCTCAGACAGGGGGCGGACACCGGGGAGCTGTTTTTT